This T cell receptor beta chain is drawn from a study of OX40 agonist ivuxolimab in advanced cancers. Clones were read by immunoSEQ multiplex PCR, and TCRdb kept only the in-frame ones, dropping some. The sample contains about 27,000 clones, about 85% of which appear only once. The sequencing here drew on CD4+ or CD8+ T cells sorted from blood, taken in a trial of the OX40 agonist ivuxolimab. The sequence came from an adult with an advanced solid tumor such as melanoma, head and neck, liver or kidney cancer.

The CDR3 sequence: CATSSGDTEAFF. CDR3 DNA: TGTGCCACCAGCAGCGGGGACACTGAAGCTTTCTTT. V gene TRBV15 combines with J gene TRBJ1-1; D unresolved. Trimming removed 3 bases at V and 3 bases at J, with 5 bases between. Per germline, CDR1 LNHNV and CDR2 YYDKDF (reference sequence). The CDR3 consists of 12 residues.